This T cell receptor (beta chain) was documented in a study of response to subunit inactivated influenza vaccine. Germline V CDR1 and CDR2: SQVTM, ANQGSEA. Trimming shortened V by 2 bases and J by 4 bases, and 14 bases separated the two germline ends. There are 14 residues in the CDR3. This clonotype was seen at least ten times. The antigen is undetermined. TCRdb re-called the RT-PCR reads through MiXCR, storing one row per CDR3 protein. The sample holds a few hundred thousand distinct CDR3 sequences, about a fifth seen once. Study conclusions and caveats: Each seasonal flu vaccination may recruit only limited new T cells, authors suggested.

The TCR was taken from a man aged 50-75 years who received an inactivated influenza vaccine. Sequences were derived from PBMCs from blood, sampled less than 22 months after vaccination. V usage is TRBV29-1 and J usage is TRBJ1-2; D unclear. The CDR3 DNA is TGCAGCGTTGAACTCCCGGGGATCGGCTATGGCTACACCTTC. It is translated as CSVELPGIGYGYTF.